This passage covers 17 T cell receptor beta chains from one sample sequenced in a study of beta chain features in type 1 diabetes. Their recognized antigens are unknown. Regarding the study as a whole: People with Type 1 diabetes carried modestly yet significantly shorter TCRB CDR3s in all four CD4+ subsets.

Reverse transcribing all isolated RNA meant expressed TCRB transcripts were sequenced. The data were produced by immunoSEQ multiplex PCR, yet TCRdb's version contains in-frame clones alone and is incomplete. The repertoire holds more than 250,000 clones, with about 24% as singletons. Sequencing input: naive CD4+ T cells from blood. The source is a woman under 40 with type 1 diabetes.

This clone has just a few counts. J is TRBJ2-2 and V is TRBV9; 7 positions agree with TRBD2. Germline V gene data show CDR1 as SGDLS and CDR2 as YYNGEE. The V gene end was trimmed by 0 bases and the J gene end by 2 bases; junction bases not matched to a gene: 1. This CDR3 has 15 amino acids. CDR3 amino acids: CASSVASGNTGELFF. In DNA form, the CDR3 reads TGTGCCAGCAGCGTAGCTAGCGGTAACACCGGGGAGCTGTTTTTT.

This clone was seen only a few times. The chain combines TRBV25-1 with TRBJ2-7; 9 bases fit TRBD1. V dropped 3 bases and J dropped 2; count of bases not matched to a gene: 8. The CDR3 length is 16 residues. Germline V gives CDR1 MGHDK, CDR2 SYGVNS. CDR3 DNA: TGTGCCAGCAGTGATACCGGGACAGGGAATGCCTACGAGCAGTACTTC. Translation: CASSDTGTGNAYEQYF.

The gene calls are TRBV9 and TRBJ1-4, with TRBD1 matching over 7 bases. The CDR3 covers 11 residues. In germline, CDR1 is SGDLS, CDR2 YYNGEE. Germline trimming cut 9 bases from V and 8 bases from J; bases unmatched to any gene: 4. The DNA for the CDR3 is TGTGCCATCCAGGGGGGCGAAAAACTGTTTTTT. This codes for CAIQGGEKLFF.

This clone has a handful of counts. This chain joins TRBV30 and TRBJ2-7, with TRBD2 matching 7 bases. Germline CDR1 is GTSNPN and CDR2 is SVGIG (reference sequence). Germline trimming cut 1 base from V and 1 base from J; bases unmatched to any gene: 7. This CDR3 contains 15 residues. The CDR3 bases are TGTGCCTGGAGTGGGCGGGAGATAATGTCCTACGAGCAGTACTTC. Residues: CAWSGREIMSYEQYF.

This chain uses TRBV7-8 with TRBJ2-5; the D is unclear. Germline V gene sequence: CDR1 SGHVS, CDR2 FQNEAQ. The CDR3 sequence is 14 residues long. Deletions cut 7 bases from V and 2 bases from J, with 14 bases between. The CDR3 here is CASTPGHHQETQYF. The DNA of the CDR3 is TGTGCCAGCACCCCAGGCCACCATCAAGAGACCCAGTACTTC.

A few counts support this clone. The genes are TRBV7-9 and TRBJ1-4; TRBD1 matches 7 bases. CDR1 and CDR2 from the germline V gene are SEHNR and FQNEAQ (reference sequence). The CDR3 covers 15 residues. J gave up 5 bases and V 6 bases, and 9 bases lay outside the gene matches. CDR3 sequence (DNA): TGTGCCAGCAGTTTTGGGACAGTAGAAAATGAAAAACTGTTTTTT. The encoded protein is CASSFGTVENEKLFF.

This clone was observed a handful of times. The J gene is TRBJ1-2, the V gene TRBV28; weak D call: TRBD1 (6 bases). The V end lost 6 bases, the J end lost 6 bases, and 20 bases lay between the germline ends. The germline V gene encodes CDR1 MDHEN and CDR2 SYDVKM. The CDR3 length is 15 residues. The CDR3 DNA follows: TGTGCCAGCAGCCCTCTTCGGGGGGGCACTCATGGCTACACCTTC. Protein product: CASSPLRGGTHGYTF.

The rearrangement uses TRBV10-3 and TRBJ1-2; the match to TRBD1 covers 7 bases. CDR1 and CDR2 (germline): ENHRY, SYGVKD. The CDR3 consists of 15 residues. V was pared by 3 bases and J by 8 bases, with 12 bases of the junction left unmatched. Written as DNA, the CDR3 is TGTGCCATCAGTGATGCTATTCTCCAGGGGGGCGGCTACACCTTC. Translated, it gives CAISDAILQGGGYTF.

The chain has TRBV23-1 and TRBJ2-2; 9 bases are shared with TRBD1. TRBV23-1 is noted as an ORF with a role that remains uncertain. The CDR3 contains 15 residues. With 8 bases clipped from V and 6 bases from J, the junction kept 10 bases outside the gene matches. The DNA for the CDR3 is TGCGCCAGCGCCAAGGACAGGGGAGACGCCGGGGAGCTGTTTTTT. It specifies CASAKDRGDAGELFF.

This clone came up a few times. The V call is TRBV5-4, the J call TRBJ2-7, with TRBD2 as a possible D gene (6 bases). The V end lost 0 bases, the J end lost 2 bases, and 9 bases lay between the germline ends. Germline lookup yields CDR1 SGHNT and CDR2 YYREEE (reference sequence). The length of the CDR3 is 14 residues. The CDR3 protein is CASSLDAGPYEQYF. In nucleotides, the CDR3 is TGTGCCAGCAGCTTGGATGCGGGGCCCTACGAGCAGTACTTC.

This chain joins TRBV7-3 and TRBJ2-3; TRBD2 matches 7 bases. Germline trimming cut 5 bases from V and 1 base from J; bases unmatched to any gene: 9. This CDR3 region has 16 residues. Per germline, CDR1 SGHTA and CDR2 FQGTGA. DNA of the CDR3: TGTGCCAGCAGCCTCCAGCCGGGACTACGCACAGATACGCAGTATTTT. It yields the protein CASSLQPGLRTDTQYF.

CDR3 loop: CASSQDGTGHQPQHF. CDR3 nucleotide sequence: TGCGCCAGCAGCCAAGATGGAACAGGGCATCAGCCCCAGCATTTT. The rearrangement links TRBV4-1 to TRBJ1-5; D possibly corresponds to TRBD1 (6 bases). V lost 0 bases, J lost 5 bases, and 11 bases lay in between. This CDR3 spans 15 amino acids. Germline loops: CDR1 MGHRA, CDR2 YSYEKL.

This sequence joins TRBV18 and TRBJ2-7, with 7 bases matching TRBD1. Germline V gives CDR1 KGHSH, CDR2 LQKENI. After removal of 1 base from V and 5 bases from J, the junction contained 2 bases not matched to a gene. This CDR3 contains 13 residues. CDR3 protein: CASSPQGANEQYF. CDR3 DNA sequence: TGTGCCAGCTCACCACAGGGGGCGAACGAGCAGTACTTC.

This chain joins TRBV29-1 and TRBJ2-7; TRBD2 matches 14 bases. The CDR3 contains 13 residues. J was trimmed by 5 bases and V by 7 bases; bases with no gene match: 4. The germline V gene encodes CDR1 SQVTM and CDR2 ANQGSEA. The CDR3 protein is CSAGTSGSNEQYF. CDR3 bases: TGCAGCGCAGGGACTAGCGGGAGCAACGAGCAGTACTTC.

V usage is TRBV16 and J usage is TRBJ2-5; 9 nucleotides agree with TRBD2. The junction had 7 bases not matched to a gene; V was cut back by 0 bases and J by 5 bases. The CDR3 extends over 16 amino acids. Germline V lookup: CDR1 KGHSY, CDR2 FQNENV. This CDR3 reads CASSQSMREGPETQYF. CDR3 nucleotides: TGTGCCAGCAGCCAATCGATGCGGGAGGGCCCCGAGACCCAGTACTTC.

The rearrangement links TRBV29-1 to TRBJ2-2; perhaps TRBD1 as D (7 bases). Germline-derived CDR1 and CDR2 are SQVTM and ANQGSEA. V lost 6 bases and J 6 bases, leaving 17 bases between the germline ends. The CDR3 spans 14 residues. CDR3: CSVPGQTSAGELFF. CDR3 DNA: TGCAGCGTCCCGGGACAGACTAGTGCCGGGGAGCTGTTTTTT.

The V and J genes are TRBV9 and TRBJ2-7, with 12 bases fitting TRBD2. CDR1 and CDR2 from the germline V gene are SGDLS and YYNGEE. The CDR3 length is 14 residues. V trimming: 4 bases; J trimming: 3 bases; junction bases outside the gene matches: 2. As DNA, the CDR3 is TGTGCCAGCAGCCTAGCGGGAGGGTACTACGAGCAGTACTTC. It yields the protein CASSLAGGYYEQYF.